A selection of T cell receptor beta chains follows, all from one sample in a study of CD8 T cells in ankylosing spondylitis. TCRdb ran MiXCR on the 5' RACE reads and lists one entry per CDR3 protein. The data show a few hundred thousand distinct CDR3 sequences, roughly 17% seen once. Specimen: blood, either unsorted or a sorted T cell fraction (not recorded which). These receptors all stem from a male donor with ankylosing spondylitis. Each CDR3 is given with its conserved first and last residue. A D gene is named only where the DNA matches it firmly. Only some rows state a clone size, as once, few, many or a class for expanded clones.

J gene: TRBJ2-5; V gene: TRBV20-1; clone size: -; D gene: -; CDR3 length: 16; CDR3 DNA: TGCAGTGCTCCCGTCGCGGCTAGCAGACACCAAGAGAGCCAGTACTTC; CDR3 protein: CSAPVAASRHQESQYF
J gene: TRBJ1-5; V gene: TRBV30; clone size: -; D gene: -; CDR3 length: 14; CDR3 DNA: TGTGCCTGGGGACCGGGCAGTAAAGTCCAGCCCCAGCATTTT; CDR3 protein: CAWGPGSKVQPQHF
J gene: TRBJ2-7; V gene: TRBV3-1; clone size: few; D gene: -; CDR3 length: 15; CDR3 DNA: TGTGCCAGCAGCCAAGGGGGACCTACCAACAGCGAGCAGTACTTC; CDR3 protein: CASSQGGPTNSEQYF
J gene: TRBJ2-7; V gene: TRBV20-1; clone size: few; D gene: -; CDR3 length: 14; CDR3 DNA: TGCAGTGTCCCGCTTGGCCAGGGAACCCACGAGCAGTACTTC; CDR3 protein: CSVPLGQGTHEQYF
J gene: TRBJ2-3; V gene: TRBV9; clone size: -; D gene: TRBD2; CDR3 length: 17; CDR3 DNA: TGTGCCAGCAGCGTAGGGACTAGCGGGAAGAGCACAGATACGCAGTATTTT; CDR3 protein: CASSVGTSGKSTDTQYF
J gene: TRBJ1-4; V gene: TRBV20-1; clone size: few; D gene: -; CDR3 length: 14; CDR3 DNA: TGCAGTGCTAGAGATGCCTTGGGTAATGAAAAACTGTTTTTT; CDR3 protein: CSARDALGNEKLFF
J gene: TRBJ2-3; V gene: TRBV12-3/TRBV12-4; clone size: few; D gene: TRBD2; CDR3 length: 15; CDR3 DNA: TGTGCCAGCACCTTAGCGGGGGGCGGCACAGATACGCAGTATTTT; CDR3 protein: CASTLAGGGTDTQYF
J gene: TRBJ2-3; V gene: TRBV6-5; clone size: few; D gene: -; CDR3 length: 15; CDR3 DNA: TGTGCCAGCAGTTACCGTCGGGCTGACACAGATACGCAGTATTTT; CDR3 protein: CASSYRRADTDTQYF
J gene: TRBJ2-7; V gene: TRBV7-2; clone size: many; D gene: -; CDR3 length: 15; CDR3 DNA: TGTGCCAGCAGCAATCTACGGGACTCGTCGTACGAGCAGTACTTC; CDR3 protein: CASSNLRDSSYEQYF
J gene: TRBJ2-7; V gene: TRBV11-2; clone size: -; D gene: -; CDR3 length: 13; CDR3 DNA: TGTGCCAGTGAGTGGGGCAGGGACTACGAGCAGTACTTC; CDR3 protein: CASEWGRDYEQYF
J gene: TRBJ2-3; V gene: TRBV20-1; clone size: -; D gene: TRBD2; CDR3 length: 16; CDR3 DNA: TGCAGTGCCCCTCGTCCTGGCGGGAGGGCCGCAGATACGCAGTATTTT; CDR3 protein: CSAPRPGGRAADTQYF
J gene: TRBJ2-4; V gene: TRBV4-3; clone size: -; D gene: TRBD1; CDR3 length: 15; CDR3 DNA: TGCGCCAGCAGCCAATCGAACAGGGGGCTAAACATTCAGTACTTC; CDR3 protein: CASSQSNRGLNIQYF
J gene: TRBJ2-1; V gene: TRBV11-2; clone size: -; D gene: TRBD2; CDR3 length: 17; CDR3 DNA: TGTGCCAGCAGCCCGGTCGGTAGCGGGGGGGTTTACAATGAGCAGTTCTTC; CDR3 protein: CASSPVGSGGVYNEQFF
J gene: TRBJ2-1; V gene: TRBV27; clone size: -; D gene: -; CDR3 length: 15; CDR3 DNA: TGTGCCAGCAGTTTATGGTCCAGCTCCCACAATGAGCAGTTCTTC; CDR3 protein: CASSLWSSSHNEQFF
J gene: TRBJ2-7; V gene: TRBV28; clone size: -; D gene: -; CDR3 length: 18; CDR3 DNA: TGTGCCAGCAGTGGTTTGACGACGAAACCCGGGACTCCCTACGAGCAGTACTTC; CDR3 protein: CASSGLTTKPGTPYEQYF
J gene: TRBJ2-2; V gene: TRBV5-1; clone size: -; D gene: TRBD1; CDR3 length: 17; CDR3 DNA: TGCGCCAGCAGCTCCGTGACAGGGCCTTCGGGAACCGAGGAGCTGTTTTTT; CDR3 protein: CASSSVTGPSGTEELFF
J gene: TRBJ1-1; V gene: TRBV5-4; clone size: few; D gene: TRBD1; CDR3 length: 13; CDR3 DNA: TGTGCCAGCAGCGACAGGGCGAGGACTGAAGCTTTCTTT; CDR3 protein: CASSDRARTEAFF
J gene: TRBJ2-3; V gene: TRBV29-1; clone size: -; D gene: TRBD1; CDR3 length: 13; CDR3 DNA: TGCAGCTCCAGGACAGGGGACACAGATACGCAGTATTTT; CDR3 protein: CSSRTGDTDTQYF
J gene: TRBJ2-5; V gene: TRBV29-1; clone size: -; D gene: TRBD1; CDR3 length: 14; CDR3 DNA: TGCAGCGTCGCCGACAGGGTGGGACGAGAGACCCAGTACTTC; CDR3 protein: CSVADRVGRETQYF
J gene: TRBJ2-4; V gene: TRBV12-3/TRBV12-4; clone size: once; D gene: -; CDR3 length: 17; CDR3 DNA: TGTGCCAGCAGTTTAGCCACCACCGGGACAGCCAAAAACATTCAGTACTTC; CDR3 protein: CASSLATTGTAKNIQYF
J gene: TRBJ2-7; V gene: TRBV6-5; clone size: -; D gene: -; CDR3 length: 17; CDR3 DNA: TGTGCCAGCAGTTACAACCGCCGAGAGGGTCCGATTTACGAGCAGTACTTC; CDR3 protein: CASSYNRREGPIYEQYF
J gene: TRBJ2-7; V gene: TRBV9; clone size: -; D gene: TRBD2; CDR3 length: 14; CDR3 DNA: TGTGCCAGCAGCCCGAATAGCGGGAGTTACGAGCAGTACTTC; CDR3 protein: CASSPNSGSYEQYF
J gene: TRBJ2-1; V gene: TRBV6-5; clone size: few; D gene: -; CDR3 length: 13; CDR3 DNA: TGTGCCAGCAGTTACTCAGGGTGGGGGTCACAACTCTTC; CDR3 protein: CASSYSGWGSQLF
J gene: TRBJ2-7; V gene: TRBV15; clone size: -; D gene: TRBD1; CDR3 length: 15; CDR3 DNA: TGTGCCACCAGCAAGGGCAGGGGGAGCTCATACGAGCAGTACTTC; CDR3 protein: CATSKGRGSSYEQYF
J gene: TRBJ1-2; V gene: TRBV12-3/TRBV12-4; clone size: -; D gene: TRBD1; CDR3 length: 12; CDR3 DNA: TGTGCCAGCCTCAGGGGGACGGGAGGCTACACCTTC; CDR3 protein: CASLRGTGGYTF
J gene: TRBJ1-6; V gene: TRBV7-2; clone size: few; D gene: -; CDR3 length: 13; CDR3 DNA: TGTGCCAGCAGCTGGGAACTTAATTCACCCCTCCACTTT; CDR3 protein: CASSWELNSPLHF
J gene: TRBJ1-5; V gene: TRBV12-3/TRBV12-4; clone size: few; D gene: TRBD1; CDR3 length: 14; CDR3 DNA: TGTGCCAGCAGCCTACAGGGGGCAAAGCAGCCCCAGCATTTT; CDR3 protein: CASSLQGAKQPQHF
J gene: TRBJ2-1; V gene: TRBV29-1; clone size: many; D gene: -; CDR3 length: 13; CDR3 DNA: TGCAGCGTTGAAGAGGGCAGACCAAATGAGCAGTTCTTC; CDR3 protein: CSVEEGRPNEQFF
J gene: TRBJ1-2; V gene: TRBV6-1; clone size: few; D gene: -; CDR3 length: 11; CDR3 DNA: TGTGCCAGCAGCGAGGACTATGGCTACACCTTC; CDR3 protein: CASSEDYGYTF
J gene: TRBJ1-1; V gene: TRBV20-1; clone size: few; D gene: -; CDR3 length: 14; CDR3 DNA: TGCAGTGCTAGTCGCACCCCTCAGGGGACTGAAGCTTTCTTT; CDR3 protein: CSASRTPQGTEAFF
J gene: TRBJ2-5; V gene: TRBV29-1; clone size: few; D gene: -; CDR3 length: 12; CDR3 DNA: TGCAGCGTTGGTAGGGTCGTAGAGACCCAGTACTTC; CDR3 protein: CSVGRVVETQYF
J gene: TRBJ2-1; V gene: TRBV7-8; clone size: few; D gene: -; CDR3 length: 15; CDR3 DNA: TGTGCCAGCACCCCAGGGACTCGGACCTACAATGAGCAGTTCTTC; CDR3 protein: CASTPGTRTYNEQFF
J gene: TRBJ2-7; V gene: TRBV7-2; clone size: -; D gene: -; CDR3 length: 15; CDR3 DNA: TGTGCCAGCAGCTTAGGTCCAGTGCAGTCCTACGAGCAGTACTTC; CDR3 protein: CASSLGPVQSYEQYF
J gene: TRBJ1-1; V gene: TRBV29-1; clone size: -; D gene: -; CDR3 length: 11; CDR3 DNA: TGCAGCGTTGGGGGGGACACTGAAGCTTTCTTT; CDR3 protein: CSVGGDTEAFF
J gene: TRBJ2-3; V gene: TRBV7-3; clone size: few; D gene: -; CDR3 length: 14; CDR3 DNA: TGTGCCAGCAGCTTAACGGCCGGGGCAGATACGCAGTATTTT; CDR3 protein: CASSLTAGADTQYF
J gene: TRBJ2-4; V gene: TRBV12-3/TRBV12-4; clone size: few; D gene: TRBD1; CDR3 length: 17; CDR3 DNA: TGTGCCAGCAGTCTGGGGACAGGCGAAACAGCCAAAAACATTCAGTACTTC; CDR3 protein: CASSLGTGETAKNIQYF
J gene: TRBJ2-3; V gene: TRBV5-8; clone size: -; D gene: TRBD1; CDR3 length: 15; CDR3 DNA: TGTGCCAGCACCGCTGGACAGGGGAGCACAGATACGCAGTATTTT; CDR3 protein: CASTAGQGSTDTQYF
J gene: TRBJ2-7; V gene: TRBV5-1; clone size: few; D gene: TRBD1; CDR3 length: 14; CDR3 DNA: TGCGCCACCGCGGCCGGGACAGGGTTGCACGAGCAGTACTTC; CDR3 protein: CATAAGTGLHEQYF
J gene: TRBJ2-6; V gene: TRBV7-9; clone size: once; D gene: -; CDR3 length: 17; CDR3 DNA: TGTGCCAGCAGCTCCCCGACTAGTTTCTCTGGGGCCAACGTCCTGACTTTC; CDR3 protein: CASSSPTSFSGANVLTF
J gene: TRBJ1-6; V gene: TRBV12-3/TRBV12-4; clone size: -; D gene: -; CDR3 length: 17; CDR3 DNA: TGTGCCAGCAGTTTACCGGGGCCGAGCTCCTATAATTCACCCCTCCACTTT; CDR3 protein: CASSLPGPSSYNSPLHF
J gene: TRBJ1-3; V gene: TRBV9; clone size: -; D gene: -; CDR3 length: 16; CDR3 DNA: TGTGCCAGCAGCGTAGCTTGGTCCAACTCTGGAAACACCATATATTTT; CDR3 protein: CASSVAWSNSGNTIYF
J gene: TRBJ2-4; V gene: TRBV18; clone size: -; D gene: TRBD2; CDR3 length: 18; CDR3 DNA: TGTGCCAGCTCACTAGCTAGCGGGGGGGTCCTAGCCAAAAACATTCAGTACTTC; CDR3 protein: CASSLASGGVLAKNIQYF
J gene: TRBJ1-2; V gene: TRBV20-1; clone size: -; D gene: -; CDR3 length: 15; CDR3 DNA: TGCAGTGCTAGAGATCTGGGACTCTCTAACTATGGCTACACCTTC; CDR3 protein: CSARDLGLSNYGYTF
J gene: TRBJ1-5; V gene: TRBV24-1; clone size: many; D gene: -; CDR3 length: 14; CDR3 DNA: TGTGCCACCAGTGATTCGGGTAGCAATCAGCCCCAGCATTTT; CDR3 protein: CATSDSGSNQPQHF
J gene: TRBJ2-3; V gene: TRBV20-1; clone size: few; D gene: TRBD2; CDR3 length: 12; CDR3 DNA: TGCAGTGCTCCCAGCGGGGCAGATACGCAGTATTTT; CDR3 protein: CSAPSGADTQYF
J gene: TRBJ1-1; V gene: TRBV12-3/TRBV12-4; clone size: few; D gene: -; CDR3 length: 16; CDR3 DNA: TGTGCCAGCAGCCCCGCTAGAGTGACAGTGAACACTGAAGCTTTCTTT; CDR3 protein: CASSPARVTVNTEAFF
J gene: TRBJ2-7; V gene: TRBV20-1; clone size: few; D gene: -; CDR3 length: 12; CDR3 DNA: TGCAGTGGAGAAGGTGGGGGTCTCGAGCAGTACTTC; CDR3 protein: CSGEGGGLEQYF